This TCR beta chain was recorded in a study of T cells in localized non-small cell lung cancer. This clone turned up a few times. Produced via immunoSEQ multiplex PCR; TCRdb's table is partial and in-frame only. The repertoire holds more than 20,000 clones, with roughly 84% as singletons. Sequences were derived from PBMCs, sampled before any cancer treatment. This TCR was sampled from a woman between 35 and 70 years old with stage II squamous cell lung carcinoma.

The CDR3 is CASTGDPSYNEQFF. DNA of the CDR3: TGTGCCAGTACGGGGGACCCCTCCTACAATGAGCAGTTCTTC. The rearrangement joins TRBV7-2 to TRBJ2-1; possibly TRBD2 for D (6 bases). The germline V and J ends were trimmed by 9 bases and 0 bases, with 12 bases remaining between them. Germline lookup yields CDR1 SGHTA and CDR2 FQGNSA. The CDR3 length is 14 residues.